Shown below are 6 T cell receptor beta chains from a single sample sequenced in a study of T cell changes during pregnancy in multiple sclerosis. Produced via immunoSEQ multiplex PCR; TCRdb's table is partial and in-frame only. Here the sample spans tens of thousands of clones, about 94% being singletons. Sequenced material: CD4+ T cells from peripheral blood mononuclear cells, taken in the second trimester of pregnancy. These TCRs come from a female donor with multiple sclerosis, enrolled in a pregnancy study.

CDR3 in DNA: TGTGCCAGCTCACCATATGACAGGGGACGCAATCAGCCCCAGCATTTT. It translates to CASSPYDRGRNQPQHF. The chain employs TRBV18 and TRBJ1-5; 8 nucleotides align to TRBD1. CDR1 is KGHSH and CDR2 is LQKENI in the germline V gene. J was trimmed by 2 bases and V by 2 bases; bases with no gene match: 5. This CDR3 contains 16 residues.

V gene TRBV5-1 combines with J gene TRBJ2-3; TRBD2 matches 7 bases. From germline, CDR1 is SGHRS and CDR2 YFSETQ. The CDR3 is 18 residues long. V dropped 0 bases and J dropped 2; count of bases not matched to a gene: 12. In DNA, the CDR3 is TGCGCCAGCAGCTTGGTTTCGGGGAGGGGAGGAGACACAGATACGCAGTATTTT. It specifies CASSLVSGRGGDTDTQYF.

The V call is TRBV5-1, the J call TRBJ2-7; 9 positions agree with TRBD1. CDR1 is SGHRS, CDR2 YFSETQ, per germline. This CDR3 has 14 residues. With V trimmed by 4 bases and J by 3 bases, 5 bases remained unmatched. This chain's CDR3 is CASSNPGQGYEQYF. Written as DNA, the CDR3 is TGCGCCAGCAGCAATCCGGGACAGGGCTACGAGCAGTACTTC.

This clone appeared once. This chain links TRBV28 with TRBJ1-3; 9 bases agree with TRBD1. The J segment lost 2 bases and the V segment lost 4 bases, leaving 0 bases of the junction unmatched. The CDR3 is 14 residues long. In germline, CDR1 is MDHEN, CDR2 SYDVKM. The CDR3 nucleotides are TGTGCCAGCAGTTGGACAGGGGCTGGAAACACCATATATTTT. It is translated as CASSWTGAGNTIYF.

This CDR3 reads CASSLIRMIRGDIGELFF. The CDR3 DNA reads TGTGCCAGCAGTTTAATAAGGATGATCAGGGGTGATATCGGGGAGCTGTTTTTT. V gene TRBV27 combines with J gene TRBJ2-2; possible D gene TRBD1, 6 bases. V was shortened by 2 bases and J by 7 bases, with 23 bases between the two germline ends. This CDR3 is built from 18 residues. The germline V gene has CDR1 MNHEY and CDR2 SMNVEV (reference sequence).

The chain uses TRBV7-3 and TRBJ1-1; 9 bases align to TRBD1. This CDR3 comprises 14 residues. Germline lookup yields CDR1 SGHTA and CDR2 FQGTGA. With 3 bases clipped from V and 2 bases from J, the junction kept 1 base outside the gene matches. The CDR3 nucleotides read TGTGCCAGCAGCTTTACAGGGGGCAACACTGAAGCTTTCTTT. Its translation: CASSFTGGNTEAFF.